This T cell receptor (beta chain) was sequenced in a study of T cells after yellow fever vaccination. Germline loops: CDR1 SEHNR, CDR2 FQNEAQ (reference sequence). CDR3 length equals 13 residues. Whole-study results and caveats: Weaker overall was a secondary response that nonetheless peaked faster, on day 5 versus 15.

Note on this clonotype: The antigen remains undetermined. An end of the junction does not agree with germline; a read error may underlie this.

TCRdb fed the 5' RACE reads into MiXCR, producing one record per CDR3 protein. The table has about 550,000 distinct CDR3 sequences, approximately 21% seen once. The chain combines TRBV7-9 with TRBJ1-1; D might be TRBD1 (5 bases). The clonotype was recovered from a young man who received the YFV17D yellow fever vaccine. This material consisted of PBMCs, taken 15 days after the yellow fever booster vaccination. CDR3 DNA sequence: TGTGCCAGCAGCTTAGCCGGAGGGGCTCACGATGAGTTT. Protein: CASSLAGGAHDEF.